The T cell receptor (beta chain) described here comes from a study of cytomegalovirus exposure and HLA in healthy donors. Only in-frame clones appear in the TCRdb table, and some are missing; sequencing was by immunoSEQ multiplex PCR. The sample contains fewer than 100,000 clones, more than 75% of which appear only once. Whole-study results and caveats: CMV antigen specificity of three CMV-associated chains was confirmed in vitro. Accounts indicate the classifier identified cytomegalovirus status with strong specificity and sensitivity. Listed as cytomegalovirus-associated were 150 to 200 TCR beta chains.

Of note for this clone: Its antigen is not identified.

The CDR3 totals 18 residues. After removal of 2 bases from V and 1 base from J, the junction contained 13 bases not matched to a gene. Per germline, CDR1 MDHEN and CDR2 SYDVKM. The material sequenced was PBMCs. The clonotype comes from a man aged 30-40 years in good health and CMV-seronegative. V usage is TRBV28 and J usage is TRBJ1-1, with 7 nucleotides matching TRBD1. CDR3 in amino acids: CASSLKRGGGVGNTEAFF. The CDR3 DNA sequence: TGTGCCAGCAGTTTAAAAAGAGGAGGGGGCGTCGGGAACACTGAAGCTTTCTTT. The full variable domain, its missing parts supplied by reference TRBV28 and TRBJ1-1, is DVKVTQSSRYLVKRTGEKVFLECVQDMDHENMFWYRQDPGLGLRLIYFSYDVKMKEKGDIPEGYSVSREKKERFSLILESASTNQTSMYLCASSLKRGGGVGNTEAFFGQGTRLTVV.